The text below deals with one T cell receptor (beta chain). The data belong to a study of blood T cell repertoires in COVID-19. In the study overall: Donors in the United States, Italy and Spain gave samples during acute or convalescent COVID-19. T cells, B-cell-depleted T cells, or PBMCs provided the cDNA or gDNA that served as material.

CDR1 is SGHNT, CDR2 YYREEE, per germline (reference sequence). V was cut by 2 bases and J by 4 bases, with 10 bases left in between. The CDR3 is made up of 14 amino acids. While infection was still active, Seattle patients were enrolled and then followed longitudinally. Original processing methods: Reference gene primer amplification in the assay estimated nucleated cell counts. The table came from immunoSEQ multiplex PCR; TCRdb's copy has only in-frame clones and leaves some out. The V and J calls and the clone size are those of that table, but D and trimming were determined from the DNA. The table records 100,000 to 150,000 clones, around 81% of them present only once.

Input material: peripheral blood. The TCR comes from a man between 25 and 39 years old with COVID-19, enrolled during active disease. V and J are TRBV5-4 and TRBJ1-3, with a tentative D call TRBD1 (6 bases). CDR3 amino acids: CASSFQGTGNTIYF. The CDR3 coding sequence is TGTGCCAGCAGCTTCCAGGGGACAGGAAACACCATATATTTT. Full variable domain (missing parts from reference TRBV5-4 and TRBJ1-3): ETGVTQSPTHLIKTRGQQVTLRCSSQSGHNTVSWYQQALGQGPQFIFQYYREEENGRGNFPPRFSGLQFPNYSSELNVNALELDDSALYLCASSFQGTGNTIYFGEGSWLTVV.